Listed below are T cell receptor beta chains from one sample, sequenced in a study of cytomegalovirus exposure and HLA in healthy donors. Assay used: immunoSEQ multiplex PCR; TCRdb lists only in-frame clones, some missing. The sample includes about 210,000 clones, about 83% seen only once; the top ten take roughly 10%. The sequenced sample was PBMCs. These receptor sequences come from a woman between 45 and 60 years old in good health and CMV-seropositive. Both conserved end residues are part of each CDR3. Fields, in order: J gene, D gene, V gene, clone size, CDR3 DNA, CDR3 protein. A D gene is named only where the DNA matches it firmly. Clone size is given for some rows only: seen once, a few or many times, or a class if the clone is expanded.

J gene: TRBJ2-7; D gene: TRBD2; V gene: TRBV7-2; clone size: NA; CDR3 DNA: TGTGCCAGCAGCTTAGTCCGTAGCGGGGGAGGCGAGCAGTACTTC; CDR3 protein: CASSLVRSGGGEQYF
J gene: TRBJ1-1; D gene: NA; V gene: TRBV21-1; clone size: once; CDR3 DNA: TGTGCCAGCAATGGGGGGGCGGACACTGAAGCTTTCTTT; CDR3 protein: CASNGGADTEAFF
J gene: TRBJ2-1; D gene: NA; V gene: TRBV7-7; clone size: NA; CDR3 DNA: TGTGCCAGCAGCTTATTATCAACAGGGAGTCGGAATGAGCAGTTCTTC; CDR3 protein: CASSLLSTGSRNEQFF
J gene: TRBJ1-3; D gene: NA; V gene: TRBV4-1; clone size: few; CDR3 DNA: TGCGCCAGCAGCCTCGAGGGTTCTGGAAACACCATATATTTT; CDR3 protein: CASSLEGSGNTIYF
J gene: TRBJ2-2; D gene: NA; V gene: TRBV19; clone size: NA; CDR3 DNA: TGTGCCAGTAGTCCCCTAACCGGGGAGCTGTTTTTT; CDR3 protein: CASSPLTGELFF
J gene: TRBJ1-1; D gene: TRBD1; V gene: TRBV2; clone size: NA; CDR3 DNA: TGTGCCAGCAGCCAGACAGGGCTGAACACTGAAGCTTTCTTT; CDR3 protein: CASSQTGLNTEAFF
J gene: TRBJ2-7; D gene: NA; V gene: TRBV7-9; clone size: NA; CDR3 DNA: TGTTCCAGCAGTTCTTGGACTGATGAGCAGTACTTC; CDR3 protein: CSSSSWTDEQYF
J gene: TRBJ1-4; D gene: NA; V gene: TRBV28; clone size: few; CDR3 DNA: TGTGCCAGCAGTTCAGGGCGGTTTAATGAAAAACTGTTTTTT; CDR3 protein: CASSSGRFNEKLFF
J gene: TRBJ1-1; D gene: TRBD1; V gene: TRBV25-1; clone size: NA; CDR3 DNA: TGTGCCAGCAGTGATAAGACAGGGATCAACACTGAAGCTTTCTTT; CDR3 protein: CASSDKTGINTEAFF
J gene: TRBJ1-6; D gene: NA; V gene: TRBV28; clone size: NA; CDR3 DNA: TGTGCCAGCACCTCTGTTGATTCACCCCTCCACTTT; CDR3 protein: CASTSVDSPLHF
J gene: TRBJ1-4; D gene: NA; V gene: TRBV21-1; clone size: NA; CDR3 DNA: TGTGCCAGCAGTGGGACAGGGGGCGAGCCTGCAACTGGGTCTGAAAAACTGTTTTTT; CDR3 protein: CASSGTGGEPATGSEKLFF
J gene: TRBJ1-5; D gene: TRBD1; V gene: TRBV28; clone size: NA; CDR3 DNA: TGTGCCAGCGGGCAGGGGGTTAGCAATCAGCCCCAGCATTTT; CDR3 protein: CASGQGVSNQPQHF
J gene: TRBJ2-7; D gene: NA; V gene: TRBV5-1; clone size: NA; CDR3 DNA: TGCGCCAGCAGCCGGGGGGCCGATTTTTACTCCTACGAGCAGTACTTC; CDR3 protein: CASSRGADFYSYEQYF
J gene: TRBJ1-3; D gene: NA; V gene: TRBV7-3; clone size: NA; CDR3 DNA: TGTGCCAGCAGCTCTAACAGGGAAATGGGAGGAAACACCATATATTTT; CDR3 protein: CASSSNREMGGNTIYF
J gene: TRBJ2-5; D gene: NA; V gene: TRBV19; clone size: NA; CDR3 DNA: TGTGCCAGTAGCAATGGCGGGACAGCAGAAGAGACCCAGTACTTC; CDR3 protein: CASSNGGTAEETQYF
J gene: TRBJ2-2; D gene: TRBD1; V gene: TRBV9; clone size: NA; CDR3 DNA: TGTGCCAGCAGCGTGAGGGGACAGGAACGGGCCGGGGAGCTGTTTTTT; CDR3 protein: CASSVRGQERAGELFF
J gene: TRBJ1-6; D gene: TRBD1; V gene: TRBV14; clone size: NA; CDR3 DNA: TGTGCCAGCAGCCGGTACAGGGGATTATCACCCCTCCACTTT; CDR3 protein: CASSRYRGLSPLHF
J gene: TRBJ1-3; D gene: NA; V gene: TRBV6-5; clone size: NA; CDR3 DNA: TGTGCCTCCTCGAGGGAAAACACCATATATTTT; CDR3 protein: CASSRENTIYF
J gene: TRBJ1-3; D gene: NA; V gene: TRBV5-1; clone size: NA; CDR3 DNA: TGCGCCAGCAGCTACGGGGGCTCTGGAAACACCATATATTTT; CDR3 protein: CASSYGGSGNTIYF
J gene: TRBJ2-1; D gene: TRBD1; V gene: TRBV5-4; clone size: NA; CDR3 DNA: TGTGCCAGCAGCAGCGGGTGGGACAGGGGCGACAATGAGCAGTTCTTC; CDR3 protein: CASSSGWDRGDNEQFF
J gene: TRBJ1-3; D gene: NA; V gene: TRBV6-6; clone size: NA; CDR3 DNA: TGTGCCAGCAGTTACGGGGCTAGCTCTGGAAACACCATATATTTT; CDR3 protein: CASSYGASSGNTIYF
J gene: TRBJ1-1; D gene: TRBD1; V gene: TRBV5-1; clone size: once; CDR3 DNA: TGCGCCAGCAGCTTTGGCGGGGACAGAATTAATTCGGAAGCTTTCTTT; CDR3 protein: CASSFGGDRINSEAFF
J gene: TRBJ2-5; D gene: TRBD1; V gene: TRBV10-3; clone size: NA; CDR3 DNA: TGTGCCATCAAAGGACAGGGGGATCAAGAGACCCAGTACTTC; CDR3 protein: CAIKGQGDQETQYF
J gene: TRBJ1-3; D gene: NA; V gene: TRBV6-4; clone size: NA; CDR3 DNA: TGTGCCAGGGGGGCCCTTAGCTCTGGAAACACCATATATTTT; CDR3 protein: CARGALSSGNTIYF
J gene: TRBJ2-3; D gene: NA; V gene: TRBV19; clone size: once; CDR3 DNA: TGTGCCAGTAGTATAGCAACAGCCTGGGGGGGGCGCACAGATACGCAGTATTTT; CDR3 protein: CASSIATAWGGRTDTQYF
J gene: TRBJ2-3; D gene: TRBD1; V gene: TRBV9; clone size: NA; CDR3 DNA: TGTGCCAGCAGCGTGGGGACAGGGTACACAGATACGCAGTATTTT; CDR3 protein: CASSVGTGYTDTQYF
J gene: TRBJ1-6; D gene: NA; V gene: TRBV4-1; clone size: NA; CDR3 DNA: TGCGCCAGCAGCCAAGGCTTGATCCGGGAGGGTAATTCACCCCTCCACTTT; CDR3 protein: CASSQGLIREGNSPLHF
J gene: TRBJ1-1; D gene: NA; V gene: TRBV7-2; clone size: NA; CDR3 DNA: TGTGCCAGCAGCTTACCCTTCCGGGGTGTGAACACTGAAGCTTTCTTT; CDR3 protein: CASSLPFRGVNTEAFF
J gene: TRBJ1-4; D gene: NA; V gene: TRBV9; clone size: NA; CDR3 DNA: TGTGCCAGCAGCGGTAGGCGGGGGGCGCGGGATTCTAATGAAAAACTGTTTTTT; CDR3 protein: CASSGRRGARDSNEKLFF
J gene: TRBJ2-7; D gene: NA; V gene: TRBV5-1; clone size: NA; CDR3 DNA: TGCGCCAGCAGCTTGGAGTCAGGGAGGAGCTCCTACGAGCAGTACTTC; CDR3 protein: CASSLESGRSSYEQYF
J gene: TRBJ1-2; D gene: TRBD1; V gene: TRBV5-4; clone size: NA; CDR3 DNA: TGTGCCAGCAGCGCCCGAACGGACAGGTTCTATGGCTACACCTTC; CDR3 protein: CASSARTDRFYGYTF
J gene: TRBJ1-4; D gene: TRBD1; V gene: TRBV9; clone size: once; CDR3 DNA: TGTGCCAGCAGCGTAGGGCAAACAGGGGGAAGCGGGCCGGAGAATGAAAAACTGTTTTTT; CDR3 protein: CASSVGQTGGSGPENEKLFF
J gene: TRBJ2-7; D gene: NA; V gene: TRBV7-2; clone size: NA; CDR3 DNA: TGTGCCAGCAGCTTAGGAGGTAAACCCTACGAGCAGTACTTC; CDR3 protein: CASSLGGKPYEQYF
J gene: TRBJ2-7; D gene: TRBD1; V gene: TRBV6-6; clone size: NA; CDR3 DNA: TGTGCCAGCAGCGGACAGGGAACCTACGAGCAGTACTTC; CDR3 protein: CASSGQGTYEQYF
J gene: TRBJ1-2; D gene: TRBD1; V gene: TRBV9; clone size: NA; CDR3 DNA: TGTGCCAGCAGCGACCGTGGGACAGGGGGCGGTGGCTACACCTTC; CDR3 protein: CASSDRGTGGGGYTF
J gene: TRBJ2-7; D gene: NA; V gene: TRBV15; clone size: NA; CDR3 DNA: TGTGCCACCAGCAGAGATTTGGCGGTCGGCAGCGAGCAGTACTTC; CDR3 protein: CATSRDLAVGSEQYF
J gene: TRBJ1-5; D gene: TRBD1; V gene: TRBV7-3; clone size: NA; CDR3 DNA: TGTGCCAGCAGCTACGACAGGGGGCAGCCCCAGCATTTT; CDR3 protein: CASSYDRGQPQHF
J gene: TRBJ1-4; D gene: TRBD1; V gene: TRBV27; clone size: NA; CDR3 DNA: TGTGCCAGCAGTTTTTGGTGGGGCAGGGGGAATGAAAAACTGTTTTTT; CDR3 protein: CASSFWWGRGNEKLFF
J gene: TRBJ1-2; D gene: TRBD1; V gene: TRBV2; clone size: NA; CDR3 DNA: TGTGCCATTTCAGACAGGGCTAACTATGGCTACACCTTC; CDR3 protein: CAISDRANYGYTF
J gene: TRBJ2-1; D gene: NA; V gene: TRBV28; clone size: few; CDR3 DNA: TGTGCCAGCAGTTTGAGAGGTGACAGGCGGGAGCAGTTCTTC; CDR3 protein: CASSLRGDRREQFF
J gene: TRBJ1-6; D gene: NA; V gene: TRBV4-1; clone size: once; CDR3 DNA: TGCGCCAGCAGCCAAGTAGGGGGGGACAATTCACCCCTCCACTTT; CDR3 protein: CASSQVGGDNSPLHF
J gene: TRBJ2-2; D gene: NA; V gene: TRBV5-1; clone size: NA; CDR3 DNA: TGCGCCAGCAGCTTGGCGACAGGTATTGACGCCGGGGAGCTGTTTTTT; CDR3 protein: CASSLATGIDAGELFF
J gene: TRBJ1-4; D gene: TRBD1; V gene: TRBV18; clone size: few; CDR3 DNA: TGTGCCAGCTCATCCGGGACAGGGAACGAAAAACTGTTTTTT; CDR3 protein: CASSSGTGNEKLFF
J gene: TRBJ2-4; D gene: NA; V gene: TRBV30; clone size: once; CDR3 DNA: TGTGCCTGGAGTATGAGGGGGGCCAAAAACATTCAGTACTTC; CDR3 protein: CAWSMRGAKNIQYF
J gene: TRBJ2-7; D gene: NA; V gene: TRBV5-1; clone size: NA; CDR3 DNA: TGCGCCAGCAGCTTGGGGACACCCAACCCCTACGAGCAGTACTTC; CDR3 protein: CASSLGTPNPYEQYF
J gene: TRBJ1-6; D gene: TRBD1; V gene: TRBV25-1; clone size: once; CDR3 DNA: TGTGCCAGCAGGACAGGGGATTCACCCCTCCACTTT; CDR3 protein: CASRTGDSPLHF
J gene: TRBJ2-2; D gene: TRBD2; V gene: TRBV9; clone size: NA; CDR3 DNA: TGTGCCAGCAGCGTAGCTAGCGGGGGGGCCGCGTCCGGGGAGCTGTTTTTT; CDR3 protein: CASSVASGGAASGELFF
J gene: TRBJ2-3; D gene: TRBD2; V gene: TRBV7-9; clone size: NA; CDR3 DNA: TGTTCCAGCAGCTTAGGTTCTAGCGGGGGGGATACGCAGTATTTT; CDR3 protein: CSSSLGSSGGDTQYF
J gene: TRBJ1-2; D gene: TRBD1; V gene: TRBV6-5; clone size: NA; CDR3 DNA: TGTGCCAGCAGTACTCGACAGGGAAACTATGGCTACACCTTC; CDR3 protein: CASSTRQGNYGYTF
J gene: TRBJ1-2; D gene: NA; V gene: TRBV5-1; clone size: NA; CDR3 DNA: TGCGCCAGCAGCCCGGGACATTCTACCACTAACTATGGCTACACCTTC; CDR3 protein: CASSPGHSTTNYGYTF
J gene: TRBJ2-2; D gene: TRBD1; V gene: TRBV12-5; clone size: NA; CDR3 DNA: TGTGCTACTCAAATAAACCGGGACAGGGGTCACACCGGGGAGCTGTTTTTT; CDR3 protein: CATQINRDRGHTGELFF
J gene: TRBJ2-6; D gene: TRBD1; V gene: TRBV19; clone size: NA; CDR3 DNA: TGTGCCAGTAGCGTCGGACAGGGGTTTTCCGGGGCCAACGTCCTGACTTTC; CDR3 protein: CASSVGQGFSGANVLTF
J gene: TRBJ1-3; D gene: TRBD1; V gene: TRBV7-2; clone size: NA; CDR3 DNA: TGTGCCAGCAGCTCGGGACAGGGGGGAGAAAACACCATATATTTT; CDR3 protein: CASSSGQGGENTIYF
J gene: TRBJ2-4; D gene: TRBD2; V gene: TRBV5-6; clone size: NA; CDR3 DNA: TGTGCCAGCAACCCGCGGGGGTTAGCCAAAAACATTCAGTACTTC; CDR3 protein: CASNPRGLAKNIQYF
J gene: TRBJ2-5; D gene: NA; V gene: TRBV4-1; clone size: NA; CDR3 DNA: TGCGCCAGCAGCCAATTTTTTTCGGTGGTTCCTTGGGAGACCCAGTACTTC; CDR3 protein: CASSQFFSVVPWETQYF
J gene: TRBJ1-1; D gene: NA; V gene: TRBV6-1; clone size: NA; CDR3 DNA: TGTGCCAGCAGTGCGGGGGAAAACACTGAAGCTTTCTTT; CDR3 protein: CASSAGENTEAFF
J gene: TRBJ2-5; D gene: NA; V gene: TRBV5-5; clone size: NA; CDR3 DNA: TGTGCCAGCAGCTTGCAGGGGACCGAGACCCAGTACTTC; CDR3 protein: CASSLQGTETQYF
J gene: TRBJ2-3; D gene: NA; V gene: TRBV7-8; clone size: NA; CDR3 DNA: TGTGCCAGCAGCCCGACTAGTAGTACGCAGTATTTT; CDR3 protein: CASSPTSSTQYF